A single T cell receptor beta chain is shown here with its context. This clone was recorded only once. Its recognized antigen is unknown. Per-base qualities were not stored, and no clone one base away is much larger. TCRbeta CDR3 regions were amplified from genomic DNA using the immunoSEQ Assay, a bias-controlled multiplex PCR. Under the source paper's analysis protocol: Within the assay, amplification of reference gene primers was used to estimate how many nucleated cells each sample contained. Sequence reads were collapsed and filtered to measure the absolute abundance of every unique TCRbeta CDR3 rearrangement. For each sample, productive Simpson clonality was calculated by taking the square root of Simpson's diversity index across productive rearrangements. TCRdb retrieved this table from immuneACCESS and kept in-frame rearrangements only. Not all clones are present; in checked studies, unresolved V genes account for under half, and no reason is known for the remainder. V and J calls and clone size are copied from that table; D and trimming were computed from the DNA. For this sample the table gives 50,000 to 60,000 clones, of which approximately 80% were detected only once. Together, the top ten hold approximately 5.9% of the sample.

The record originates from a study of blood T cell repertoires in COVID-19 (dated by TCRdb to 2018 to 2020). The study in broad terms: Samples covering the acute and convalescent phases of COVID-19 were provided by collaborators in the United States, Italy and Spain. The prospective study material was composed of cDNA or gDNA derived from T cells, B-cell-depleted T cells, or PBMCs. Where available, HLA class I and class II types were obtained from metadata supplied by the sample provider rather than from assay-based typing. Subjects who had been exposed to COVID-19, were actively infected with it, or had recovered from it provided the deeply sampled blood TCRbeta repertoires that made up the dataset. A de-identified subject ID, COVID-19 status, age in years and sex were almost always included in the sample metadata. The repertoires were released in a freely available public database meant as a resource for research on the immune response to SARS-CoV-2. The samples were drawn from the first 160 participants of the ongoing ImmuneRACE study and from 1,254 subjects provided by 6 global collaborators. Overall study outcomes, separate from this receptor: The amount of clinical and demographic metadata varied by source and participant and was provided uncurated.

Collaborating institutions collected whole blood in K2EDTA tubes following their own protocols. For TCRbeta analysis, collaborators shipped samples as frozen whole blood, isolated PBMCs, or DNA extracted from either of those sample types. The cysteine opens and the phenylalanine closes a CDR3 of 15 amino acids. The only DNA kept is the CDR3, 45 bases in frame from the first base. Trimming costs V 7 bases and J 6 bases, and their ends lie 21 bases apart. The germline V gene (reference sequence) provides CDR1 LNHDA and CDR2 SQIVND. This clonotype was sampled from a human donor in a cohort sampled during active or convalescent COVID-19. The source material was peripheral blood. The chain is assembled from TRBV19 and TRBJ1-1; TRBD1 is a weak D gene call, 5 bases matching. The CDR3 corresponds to CASIPRRAGGAEAFF. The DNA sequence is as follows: TGTGCCAGTATCCCCCGACGGGCGGGGGGGGCTGAAGCTTTCTTT.